A single sample gave rise to the 28 T cell receptor beta chains below, sequenced in a study of T cells in Graves' hyperthyroidism and ophthalmopathy. The source material, RNA transcripts, was used to amplify TCR beta CDR3 regions. A first-round RT-PCR of the TCR CDR3 used the HTBI primer set. TCRdb processed the multiplex PCR reads anew with MiXCR; each CDR3 protein has one entry. The table records nearly 110,000 distinct CDR3 sequences, approximately 16% of them present only once. The specimen was blood. These receptors were obtained from a woman between 45 and 65 years old with Graves' hyperthyroidism.

This clonotype was observed many times. One end of the junction does not line up with germline, which may come from a read error. V usage is TRBV27 and J usage is TRBJ2-1; unclear D gene. Germline values: CDR1 MNHEY, CDR2 SMNVEV (reference sequence). The CDR3 is 11 residues long. CDR3 sequence (DNA): TGTGCCAGCAGTTACTACGATGAGCAGTTCTTC. Its protein is CASSYYDEQFF.

In its sample, this clonotype was seen a few times. The V and J genes are TRBV4-2 and TRBJ2-1; 8 bases fit TRBD2. Germline-derived CDR1 and CDR2 are LGHNA and YNFKEQ. Trimming removed 7 bases from V and 3 bases from J; junction bases left unmatched: 5. This CDR3 comprises 14 residues. In nucleotides, the CDR3 is TGTGCCAGCACCCCCGGGACTAGCTACAATGAGCAGTTCTTC. The encoded protein is CASTPGTSYNEQFF.

This clonotype appeared many times. The chain is built from TRBV6-1 and TRBJ2-7, with 10 bases that match TRBD1. The CDR3 has 15 amino acids. CDR1 and CDR2 from the germline V gene are MNHNS and SASEGT. J gave up 3 bases and V 6 bases, and 8 bases lay outside the gene matches. For the CDR3, the DNA is TGTGCCAGCAGATTCCGCCGGGACAGGGGCTACGAGCAGTACTTC. This sequence encodes CASRFRRDRGYEQYF.

This clonotype was detected a few times. This may be a read error, as it is one base from a much larger clone. This chain links TRBV5-1 with TRBJ1-1, with D uncertain. Per germline, CDR1 SGHRS and CDR2 YFSETQ. The CDR3 extends over 13 amino acids. The CDR3 region has the DNA TGCGCCAGCAGCTTGGACGTGAACACTGAAGCTTCCTTT. This codes for CASSLDVNTEASF.

This clonotype has a count of ten or more. The CDR3 nucleotides read TGTGCCAGCAGTTCTTCCCTAGCGGGAGTCACAGAGACCCAGTACTTC. Encoded protein: CASSSSLAGVTETQYF. This sequence joins TRBV12-3 or TRBV12-4 and TRBJ2-5, with TRBD2 identical over 10 bases. Trimming cost V 4 bases and J 4 bases; bases outside gene matches: 9. The CDR3 runs 16 residues.

This clonotype appeared many times. The chain combines TRBV29-1 with TRBJ2-1; possibly TRBD1 or TRBD2 for D (6 bases each). V was cut by 1 base and J by 4 bases, with 14 bases left in between. The CDR3 has 15 residues. Germline V lookup: CDR1 SQVTM, CDR2 ANQGSEA. CDR3 DNA sequence: TGCAGCGTTGAAGCCCAGGGGAGGCATTACAATGAGCAGTTCTTC. It yields the protein CSVEAQGRHYNEQFF.

This clonotype was counted at least ten times. The chain employs TRBV10-2 and TRBJ2-7; the D gene is possibly TRBD1 (6 bases). This CDR3 has 11 amino acids. Deletions cut 6 bases from V and 3 bases from J, with 6 bases between. Germline assignment: CDR1 WSHSY and CDR2 SAAADI. The CDR3 loop reads CASRTGYEQYF. For the CDR3, the DNA is TGCGCCAGCAGGACAGGCTACGAGCAGTACTTC.

This clonotype was counted many times. The rearrangement links TRBV5-1 to TRBJ2-1; possible D gene TRBD1, 5 bases. Germline V gene data show CDR1 as SGHRS and CDR2 as YFSETQ. The CDR3 consists of 13 residues. Trimming stripped 2 bases from V and 7 bases from J, with 10 bases between. The CDR3 is CASSFYGANEQFF. The CDR3 nucleotides read TGCGCCAGCAGCTTTTATGGGGCGAATGAGCAGTTCTTC.

The sample holds many counts of this clonotype. The chain uses TRBV20-1 and TRBJ2-7; D may match TRBD1 or TRBD2 (5 bases each). V was clipped by 3 bases and J by 0 bases, with 15 bases between them. The CDR3 runs to 15 residues. Germline V gene lookup returns CDR1 DFQATT and CDR2 SNEGSKA (reference sequence). The CDR3: CSARRGREPSYEQYF. For the CDR3, the DNA is TGCAGTGCTAGGAGAGGCAGGGAGCCCTCCTACGAGCAGTACTTC.

This clonotype was counted many times. The gene calls are TRBV28 and TRBJ2-2; no firm D call. Trimming stripped 4 bases from V and 8 bases from J, with 26 bases between. Germline values: CDR1 MDHEN, CDR2 SYDVKM. This CDR3 comprises 18 residues. The CDR3 nucleotides are TGTGCCAGCAGTTGCCCCCCCCTCAGCCCCGGATGTTCTGGGGAGCTGTTTTTT. This encodes CASSCPPLSPGCSGELFF.

This clonotype has ten or more counts. The J gene is TRBJ1-1, the V gene TRBV28; unclear D gene. Germline CDR1 reads MDHEN; CDR2 reads SYDVKM. The CDR3 length is 12 residues. The ends were cut back, 10 bases at V and 4 bases at J, with 13 bases in the middle. The CDR3 nucleotides are TGTGCCACATCCACCCCGACCACTGAAGCTTTCTTT. This sequence encodes CATSTPTTEAFF.

This clonotype was found a few times. This chain joins TRBV20-1 and TRBJ1-3; D remains ambiguous. The germline gives CDR1 DFQATT, CDR2 SNEGSKA (reference sequence). CDR3 length equals 10 residues. The DNA of the CDR3 is TGCAGGCCCCCAAGAAACACCATATATTTT. Its translation: CRPPRNTIYF.

This clonotype appeared many times. This chain connects TRBV30 to TRBJ2-1; D possibly corresponds to TRBD2 (5 bases). From germline, CDR1 is GTSNPN and CDR2 SVGIG (reference sequence). CDR3 length equals 12 residues. V gave up 2 bases and J gave up 8 bases, with 10 bases separating them. Written as DNA, the CDR3 is TGTGCCTGGAGTCCACACGGGGATGAGCAGTTCTTC. Protein: CAWSPHGDEQFF.

This clonotype was seen at least ten times. V is TRBV29-1 and J is TRBJ1-2, with D perhaps TRBD1 (5 bases). Between the trimmed V and J ends, which lost 3 bases and 6 bases, there was a span of 17 bases. The CDR3 is 14 amino acids. Looked up from germline, CDR1 is SQVTM and CDR2 is ANQGSEA. CDR3 amino acids: CSVDGAGRGHGYTF. The DNA of the CDR3 is TGCAGCGTTGATGGGGCAGGACGAGGGCATGGCTACACCTTC.

The chain uses TRBV7-2 and TRBJ2-5; 10 positions agree with TRBD2. The germline V gene encodes CDR1 SGHTA and CDR2 FQGNSA. The CDR3 loop spans 17 amino acids. V dropped 1 base and J dropped 4; count of bases not matched to a gene: 9. CDR3 protein: CASSLEAGLAGGETQYF. CDR3 DNA sequence: TGTGCCAGCAGCTTAGAGGCCGGGTTAGCGGGGGGAGAGACCCAGTACTTC. Together with reference TRBV7-2 and TRBJ2-5, the CDR3 gives the full variable domain: GAGVSQSPSNKVTEKGKDVELRCDPISGHTALYWYRQSLGQGLEFLIYFQGNSAPDKSGLPSDRFSAERTGGSVSTLTIQRTQQEDSAVYLCASSLEAGLAGGETQYFGPGTRLLVL.

This clonotype has at least ten counts. V is TRBV6-1 and J is TRBJ2-2, with D perhaps being TRBD1 or TRBD2 (5 bases each). Germline V gives CDR1 MNHNS, CDR2 SASEGT. The length of the CDR3 is 18 residues. V lost 6 bases and J lost 0, with 20 bases in between. In DNA form, the CDR3 reads TGTGCCAGCAGGTCGGGGTTCGGGGCCCATTCGAACACCGGGGAGCTGTTTTTT. Protein: CASRSGFGAHSNTGELFF.

This clonotype was found many times. CDR3 DNA: TGTGCCAGCAGGCATCCGGGACAGGGGTTGCCCGGGGAGCTGTTTTTT. It codes for CASRHPGQGLPGELFF. J is TRBJ2-2 and V is TRBV28; 10 nucleotides align to TRBD1. The J segment lost 6 bases and the V segment lost 6 bases, leaving 10 bases of the junction unmatched. The CDR3 has 16 residues. In germline, CDR1 is MDHEN, CDR2 SYDVKM. The full variable domain, rest sourced from reference TRBV28 and TRBJ2-2, is DVKVTQSSRYLVKRTGEKVFLECVQDMDHENMFWYRQDPGLGLRLIYFSYDVKMKEKGDIPEGYSVSREKKERFSLILESASTNQTSMYLCASRHPGQGLPGELFFGEGSRLTVL.

The table lists this clonotype with many counts. The rearrangement links TRBV28 to TRBJ2-5; 7 bases match TRBD1. The CDR3 spans 14 residues. V dropped 4 bases and J dropped 5; count of bases not matched to a gene: 7. CDR1 is MDHEN, CDR2 SYDVKM, per germline. Here the CDR3 DNA reads TGTGCCAGCAGTTCGTCCAGGGGGACCGAGACCCAGTACTTC. It codes for CASSSSRGTETQYF. Complete variable domain (other parts from reference TRBV28 and TRBJ2-5): DVKVTQSSRYLVKRTGEKVFLECVQDMDHENMFWYRQDPGLGLRLIYFSYDVKMKEKGDIPEGYSVSREKKERFSLILESASTNQTSMYLCASSSSRGTETQYFGPGTRLLVL.

This clonotype was found many times. J is TRBJ2-5 and V is TRBV3-1; D perhaps matches TRBD1 (6 bases). The V gene lost 6 bases and the J gene lost 4 bases, with 12 bases spanning the gap. This CDR3 comprises 13 residues. Germline V gene lookup returns CDR1 LGHDT and CDR2 YNNKEL (reference sequence). The CDR3 loop is CASRIQGRETQYF. Here the CDR3 DNA reads TGTGCCAGCAGGATTCAGGGGCGAGAGACCCAGTACTTC.

At least ten counts were recorded for this clonotype. The genes are TRBV30 and TRBJ1-1; TRBD1 might be the D (5 bases). This CDR3 contains 16 residues. Germline CDR1 and CDR2: GTSNPN and SVGIG (reference sequence). Trimming pared 3 bases from V and 0 bases from J, leaving 17 bases between. For the CDR3, the DNA is TGTGCCTGGAGACAACTAGGGTTGGGGGTGAACACTGAAGCTTTCTTT. This codes for CAWRQLGLGVNTEAFF.

This clonotype showed up many times. The CDR3 nucleotides are TGTGCCAGCAGTTCCTCGGTGAGCGAGCAGTACGTC. Translation gives CASSSSVSEQYV. V is TRBV28 and J is TRBJ2-7, with no clear D. This CDR3 has 12 residues. Trimming took off 4 bases at V and 6 bases at J, with 10 bases between the two ends. Germline V gene data show CDR1 as MDHEN and CDR2 as SYDVKM.

Many counts were recorded for this clonotype. The chain carries TRBV29-1 and TRBJ2-1, with D possibly being TRBD1 (6 bases). The CDR3 loop spans 14 amino acids. V shed 4 bases and J shed 0 bases, with 10 bases lying between them. Germline values: CDR1 SQVTM, CDR2 ANQGSEA. The CDR3 spells CSVVQGASYNEQFF. The CDR3 DNA sequence: TGCAGCGTTGTACAGGGCGCCTCCTACAATGAGCAGTTCTTC.

This clonotype was detected ten times or more. The chain has TRBV11-1 and TRBJ2-2, with TRBD2 matching over 14 bases. V shed 5 bases and J 5 bases; nucleotides not matched to a gene: 7. The CDR3 loop spans 17 amino acids. The germline CDR1 and CDR2 sequences are SGHAT and FQDESV (reference sequence). CDR3 in amino acids: CASSTGLAGVWTGELFF. CDR3 DNA: TGTGCCAGCAGCACGGGACTAGCGGGAGTATGGACCGGGGAGCTGTTTTTT.

This clonotype was found a few times. The J gene is TRBJ2-2, the V gene TRBV9; 11 bases align to TRBD2. In germline, CDR1 is SGDLS, CDR2 YYNGEE. Germline trimming cut 0 bases from V and 4 bases from J; bases unmatched to any gene: 5. The CDR3 totals 17 residues. CDR3 coding DNA: TGTGCCAGCAGCGTAGTAGCGGGAGGGCCGGGCACCGGGGAGCTGTTTTTT. The encoded protein is CASSVVAGGPGTGELFF.

This clonotype was detected many times. J is TRBJ2-3 and V is TRBV9, with D possibly matching TRBD2 (5 bases). From germline, CDR1 is SGDLS and CDR2 YYNGEE. This CDR3 region has 13 residues. The V end lost 0 bases, the J end lost 6 bases, and 8 bases lay between the germline ends. The CDR3 is CASSVASGDTQYF. The CDR3 region has the DNA TGTGCCAGCAGCGTAGCCTCGGGGGATACGCAGTATTTT.

V is TRBV7-9 and J is TRBJ1-2; the D is unclear. CDR1 is SEHNR, CDR2 FQNEAQ, per germline (reference sequence). With 2 bases removed from V and 3 bases from J, the gap between germline ends came to 10 bases. This CDR3 is built from 14 residues. CDR3 region: CASSLPGTDYGYTF. CDR3 in DNA: TGTGCCAGCAGCTTACCGGGAACGGACTATGGCTACACCTTC. The full variable domain, rest sourced from reference TRBV7-9 and TRBJ1-2, is DTGVSQNPRHKITKRGQNVTFRCDPISEHNRLYWYRQTLGQGPEFLTYFQNEAQLEKSRLLSDRFSAERPKGSFSTLEIQRTEQGDSAMYLCASSLPGTDYGYTFGSGTRLTVV.

This clonotype has ten or more counts. The chain employs TRBV28 and TRBJ1-2; D is unclear. V was cut by 7 bases and J by 1 base, with 13 bases left in between. Germline assignment: CDR1 MDHEN and CDR2 SYDVKM. The CDR3 totals 14 residues. CDR3 loop: CASTAGFFNYGYTF. The CDR3 DNA reads TGTGCCAGCACGGCGGGATTCTTTAACTATGGCTACACCTTC.

CDR3 residues: CASSYREAFF. CDR3 nucleotide sequence: TGTGCCAGCAGTTACAGGGAGGCTTTCTTT. The rearrangement uses TRBV6-2 or TRBV6-3 and TRBJ1-1, with D uncertain. Per germline, CDR1 MNHEY and CDR2 SVGEGT. Trimming removed 2 bases from V and 11 bases from J, with 6 bases in between. The CDR3 contains 10 residues.